The clone carrying this T cell receptor beta chain was picked up a small number of times. What it binds is not known. TCRdb's copy holds only in-frame clones and misses some; the assay was immunoSEQ multiplex PCR. Of about 250,000 clones listed, less than 90% were seen once; the top ten hold 12%. This sample is drawn from a study of cytomegalovirus exposure and HLA in healthy donors. Findings of the study overall: Three chains linked to CMV were shown in vitro to be specific for CMV antigens.

The CDR3 sequence is 14 residues long. Trimming removed 0 bases at V and 3 bases at J, with 7 bases between. CDR1 SGHRS and CDR2 YFSETQ come from the germline V gene. This chain joins TRBV5-1 and TRBJ2-1; unclear D gene. What was sequenced was PBMCs. The clonotype originates from a man between 18 and 29 years old in good health and CMV-seropositive. The DNA for the CDR3 is TGCGCCAGCAGCTTGGTTGGCGGCTACAATGAGCAGTTCTTC. Protein: CASSLVGGYNEQFF.